This T cell receptor (beta chain) appears in the sequencing data of a study of blood T cell repertoires in COVID-19 (dated by TCRdb to the early 2020s). For the wider study: The collaborator samples originated in the United States, Italy and Spain and spanned the acute and convalescent phases of COVID-19. Where available, HLA class I and class II types were obtained from metadata supplied by the sample provider rather than from assay-based typing. The repertoires were made available in a free public database intended to serve as a resource for research on the immune response to SARS-CoV-2. Sample metadata almost always included a de-identified subject ID, COVID-19 status, age in years and sex. Samples were obtained from the ongoing ImmuneRACE study (first 160 participants) and from approximately 1,200 subjects provided by 6 global collaborators. Deeply sampled blood TCRbeta repertoires from subjects exposed to, actively infected with, or recovered from COVID-19 were included in the dataset. The material from the prospective study consisted of cDNA or gDNA derived from T cells, B-cell-depleted T cells, or PBMCs. Study-wide findings and limitations: How much clinical and demographic metadata was included differed by source and by participant, and the metadata was provided uncurated.

Each collaborating institution followed its own protocols to collect whole blood in K2EDTA tubes. For TCRbeta analysis, collaborators shipped samples in one of three forms: frozen whole blood, isolated PBMCs, or DNA extracted from either of those sample types. Including the terminal cysteine and phenylalanine, the CDR3 comprises 13 residues. Only the CDR3 portion is preserved as DNA: 39 bases, with reading frame beginning at the first base. V loses 10 bases of germline sequence and J loses 4 bases, and the interval between the two ends is 14 bases. TCRbeta CDR3 regions were amplified from genomic DNA by means of the immunoSEQ Assay, a bias-controlled multiplex PCR. The original pipeline was this. The number of nucleated cells in each sample was estimated from the amplification of reference gene primers within the assay. To quantify the absolute abundance of each unique TCRbeta CDR3 rearrangement, sequence reads were collapsed and filtered. For each sample, productive Simpson clonality was calculated by taking the square root of Simpson's diversity index across productive rearrangements. The immuneACCESS repertoire file appears here via TCRdb, limited to in-frame rearrangements. These files lack a portion of the clones; in checked studies, under half of the deficit traces to unresolved V genes, and the cause of the others is not known. From that table come the V and J calls and clone size; the DNA was used to work out D and trimming. The table for this sample lists 150,000 to 160,000 clones; about 89% of them were counted only once. The ten largest make up under 0.6% of the sample.

About this clone: Its antigen is not yet known. No base quality values were provided; no much bigger clone lies one nucleotide off.

This receptor chain uses TRBV12-3 or TRBV12-4 and TRBJ1-5, and TRBD1 may be the D gene, going by 6 matching bases. The sequenced sample was peripheral blood. This clonotype originated in a man over 45 with acute or convalescent COVID-19. The DNA sequence is TGTGCCACCACGGGGCAGGGGAATCAGCCCCAGCATTTT. It codes for CATTGQGNQPQHF.